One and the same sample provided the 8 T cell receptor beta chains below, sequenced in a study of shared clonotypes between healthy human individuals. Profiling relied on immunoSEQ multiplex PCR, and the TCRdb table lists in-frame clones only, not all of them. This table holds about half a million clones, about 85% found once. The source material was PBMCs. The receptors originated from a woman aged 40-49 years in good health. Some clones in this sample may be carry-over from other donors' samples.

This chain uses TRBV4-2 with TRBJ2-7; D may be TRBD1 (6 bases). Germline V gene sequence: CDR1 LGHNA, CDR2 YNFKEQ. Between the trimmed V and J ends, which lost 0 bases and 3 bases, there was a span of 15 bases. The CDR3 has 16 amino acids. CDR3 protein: CASSQDTGSRNYEQYF. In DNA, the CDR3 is TGTGCCAGCAGCCAAGATACAGGGTCACGTAACTACGAGCAGTACTTC.

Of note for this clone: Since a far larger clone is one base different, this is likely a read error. This CDR3 reads CACSIRQANTGELFF. Here the CDR3 DNA reads TGTGCCTGCAGTATTAGACAGGCAAACACCGGGGAGCTGTTTTTT. The chain links TRBV6-5 to TRBJ2-2; possibly TRBD1 for D (6 bases). CDR3 length equals 15 residues. CDR1 is MNHEY and CDR2 is SVGAGI in the germline V gene.

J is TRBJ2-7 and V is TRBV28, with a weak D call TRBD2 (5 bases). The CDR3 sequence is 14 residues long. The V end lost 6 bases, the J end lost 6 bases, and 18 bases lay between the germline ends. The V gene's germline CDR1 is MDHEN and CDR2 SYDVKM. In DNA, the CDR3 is TGTGCCAGCAGCGCCGCGGGCCAGACCCCCGAGCAGTACTTC. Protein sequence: CASSAAGQTPEQYF.

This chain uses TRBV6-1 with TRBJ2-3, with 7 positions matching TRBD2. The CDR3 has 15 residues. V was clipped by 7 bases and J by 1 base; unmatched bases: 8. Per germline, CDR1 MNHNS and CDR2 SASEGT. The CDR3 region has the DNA TGTGCCAGCACAAACACGGGGGGTGGCACAGATACGCAGTATTTT. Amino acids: CASTNTGGGTDTQYF.

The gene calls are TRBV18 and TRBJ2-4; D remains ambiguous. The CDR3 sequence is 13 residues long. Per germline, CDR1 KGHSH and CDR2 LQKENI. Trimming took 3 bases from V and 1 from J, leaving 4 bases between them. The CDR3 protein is CASSPEAKNIQYF. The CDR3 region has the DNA TGTGCCAGCTCACCTGAGGCCAAAAACATTCAGTACTTC.

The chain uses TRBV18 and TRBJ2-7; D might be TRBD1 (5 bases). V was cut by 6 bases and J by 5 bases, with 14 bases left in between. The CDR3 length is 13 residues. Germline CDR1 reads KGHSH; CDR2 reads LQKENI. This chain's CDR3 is CASSNFQGNEQYF. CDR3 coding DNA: TGTGCCAGCTCGAATTTCCAGGGAAACGAGCAGTACTTC.

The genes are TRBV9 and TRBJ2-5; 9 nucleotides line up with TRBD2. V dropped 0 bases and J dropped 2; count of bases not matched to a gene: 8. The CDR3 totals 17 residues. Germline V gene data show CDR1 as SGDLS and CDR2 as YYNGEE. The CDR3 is CASSVEPVSGSQETQYF. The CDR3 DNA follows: TGTGCCAGCAGCGTAGAACCCGTTAGCGGGAGTCAAGAGACCCAGTACTTC. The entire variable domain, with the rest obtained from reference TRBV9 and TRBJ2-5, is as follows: DSGVTQTPKHLITATGQRVTLRCSPRSGDLSVYWYQQSLDQGLQFLIQYYNGEERAKGNILERFSAQQFPDLHSELNLSSLELGDSALYFCASSVEPVSGSQETQYFGPGTRLLVL.

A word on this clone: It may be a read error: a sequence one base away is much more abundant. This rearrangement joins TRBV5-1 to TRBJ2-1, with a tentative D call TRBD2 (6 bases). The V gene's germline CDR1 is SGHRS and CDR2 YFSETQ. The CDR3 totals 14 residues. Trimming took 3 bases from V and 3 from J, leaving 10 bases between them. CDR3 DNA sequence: TGCGCCAGCAGCTGGGGACTCGACTACAATGAGCAGTTCTTC. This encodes CASSWGLDYNEQFF.